This passage covers 2 T cell receptor beta chains from one sample sequenced in a study of blood T cells in healthy people across ages. A sample-barcoded 5' primer and a J-beta primer mix were used in a second PCR of about 6 to 11 cycles. Using its own MiXCR run on the 5' RACE reads, TCRdb lists one record per CDR3 protein. The sample shows 550,000 to 750,000 distinct CDR3 sequences, approximately 21% of them seen only once. The sample was blood. All receptors come from a man in his sixties or seventies in good health.

V is TRBV3-1 and J is TRBJ1-1, with D possibly being TRBD1 (5 bases). CDR1 and CDR2 from the germline V gene are LGHDT and YNNKEL (reference sequence). Trimming left V 3 bases short and J 4 bases short, with 12 bases between. The CDR3 loop spans 14 amino acids. The CDR3 region is CASSQRGGTTEAFF. The CDR3 nucleotides read TGTGCCAGCAGCCAGCGGGGCGGGACCACTGAAGCTTTCTTT.

This clonotype came up a few times. The chain carries TRBV28 and TRBJ1-5, with 8 positions matching TRBD1. Per germline, CDR1 MDHEN and CDR2 SYDVKM. The trim removed 8 bases at V and 4 bases at J, leaving 10 bases unmatched. CDR3 length equals 15 residues. Written as DNA, the CDR3 is TGTGCCAGCTCTAGGCCAGGGACAGGTAATCAGCCCCAGCATTTT. Translating it yields CASSRPGTGNQPQHF. The full variable domain, with the rest looked up from reference TRBV28 and TRBJ1-5, is DVKVTQSSRYLVKRTGEKVFLECVQDMDHENMFWYRQDPGLGLRLIYFSYDVKMKEKGDIPEGYSVSREKKERFSLILESASTNQTSMYLCASSRPGTGNQPQHFGDGTRLSIL.